Each of the 16 T cell receptor beta chains below was sequenced from the same sample in a study of human T cells and chemical hapten exposure. Described time point: pre-sensitization, week 0. Treatment indicated: therapeutic diphenylcyclopropenone sensitization with weekly scalp DPC. TCRdb recomputed calls from the RACE reads with MiXCR, one row per CDR3 protein. The sample consists of more than 80,000 distinct CDR3 sequences, about 10% of them appearing once. The specimen was whole blood, collected in connection with sensitization to the hapten diphenylcyclopropenone (DPC). These receptors all stem from a woman aged 55-69 years with alopecia areata. Some clones in this sample may be carry-over from other donors' samples.

In the case of this clonotype: At one of its ends the junction is not consistent with the germline gene, which may arise from a read error. This chain links TRBV27 with TRBJ2-7, with 7 bases fitting TRBD1. In germline, CDR1 is MNHEY, CDR2 SMNVEV (reference sequence). The CDR3 totals 15 residues. The CDR3 DNA follows: TGTGCCGGCAGTCCGTACAGGGGAGTATTCTACGAGCAGTACTTC. This encodes CAGSPYRGVFYEQYF.

In the case of this clonotype: A much larger clone lies one base from this, so it may be a read error. The rearrangement joins TRBV30 to TRBJ2-7; 7 nucleotides agree with TRBD2. Looked up from germline, CDR1 is GTSNPN and CDR2 is SVGIG (reference sequence). The CDR3 consists of 12 residues. The V gene end was trimmed by 7 bases and the J gene end by 12 bases; junction bases not matched to a gene: 15. The CDR3 bases are TGTGCCTCCCCCCAGGGAGGGCCTACCCCGTACTTC. Its translation is CASPQGGPTPYF.

This clonotype was seen many times. This rearrangement joins TRBV6-2 or TRBV6-3 to TRBJ1-1, with D unclear. The CDR3 consists of 13 residues. Trimming left V 0 bases short and J 4 bases short, with 6 bases between. Germline CDR1 MNHEY, CDR2 SVGEGT. This CDR3 reads CASSYSVSTEAFF. The CDR3 bases are TGTGCCAGCAGTTACTCTGTATCCACTGAAGCTTTCTTT.

The rearrangement links TRBV20-1 to TRBJ2-3, with TRBD2 matching 12 bases. The germline CDR1 and CDR2 sequences are DFQATT and SNEGSKA (reference sequence). Trimming removed 6 bases from V and 2 bases from J; junction bases left unmatched: 3. This CDR3 is 14 amino acids long. Here the CDR3 DNA reads TGCAGTGCCCGACTAGCGGGGGCCACAGATACGCAGTATTTT. Its translation is CSARLAGATDTQYF.

This clonotype was found many times. The V gene is TRBV7-8, the J gene TRBJ1-1; no definite D call. Germline V CDR1 and CDR2: SGHVS, FQNEAQ. The CDR3 runs to 13 residues. The germline V and J ends were trimmed by 3 bases and 2 bases, with 7 bases remaining between them. CDR3 in amino acids: CASSFNLNTEAFF. The CDR3 DNA reads as TGTGCCAGCAGCTTTAACTTAAACACTGAAGCTTTCTTT.

The chain employs TRBV3-1 and TRBJ1-1; 9 bases agree with TRBD1. The germline CDR1 and CDR2 sequences are LGHDT and YNNKEL (reference sequence). The J segment lost 0 bases and the V segment lost 5 bases, leaving 7 bases of the junction unmatched. This CDR3 has 16 amino acids. CDR3 region: CASSSDRGAMNTEAFF. In DNA form, the CDR3 reads TGTGCCAGCAGCTCAGACAGGGGGGCCATGAACACTGAAGCTTTCTTT.

This clonotype was found many times. The chain links TRBV10-1 to TRBJ2-1; a weak D match, TRBD1 (6 bases). CDR3 size: 15 residues. The V gene's germline CDR1 is WNHNN and CDR2 SYGVQD (reference sequence). V was pared by 4 bases and J by 0 bases, with 10 bases between. The CDR3 is CASSGGPGSYNEQFF. CDR3 nucleotide sequence: TGCGCCAGCAGTGGGGGGCCCGGCTCCTACAATGAGCAGTTCTTC.

This clonotype has at least ten counts. This chain links TRBV2 with TRBJ2-1, with TRBD2 matching over 8 bases. CDR3 length: 15 amino acids. Germline V gene sequence: CDR1 SNHLY, CDR2 FYNNEI. Losses at the gene ends were 1 base for V and 3 bases for J; bases not matched to a gene: 2. The CDR3 DNA reads TGTGCCAGCAGTGAAGGGCTAGCGGGCTACAATGAGCAGTTCTTC. The encoded protein is CASSEGLAGYNEQFF.

This clonotype was seen many times. The chain recombines TRBV7-2 with TRBJ2-3; possibly TRBD1 for D (6 bases). Germline values: CDR1 SGHTA, CDR2 FQGNSA. The CDR3 spans 17 residues. V lost 5 bases to trimming and J lost 4 bases, with 22 bases between them. CDR3 region: CASSTPRGAVLSDTQYF. DNA for the CDR3: TGTGCCAGCAGCACCCCCAGGGGAGCGGTATTATCAGATACGCAGTATTTT.

Comment on this clonotype: This may come from a read error, since a much larger clone is one base off. No conserved phenylalanine or tryptophan ends this CDR3, so it is likely a read error. This sequence joins TRBV7-9 and TRBJ1-2; D perhaps matches TRBD1 (5 bases). Germline V gives CDR1 SEHNR, CDR2 FQNEAQ (reference sequence). The V end was cut by 5 bases, the J end by 3 bases, with 22 bases between. CDR3 size: 17 residues. CDR3 loop: CASSREGKRVGDYGYTS. For the CDR3, the DNA is TGTGCCAGCAGCAGGGAGGGGAAGCGAGTTGGCGACTATGGCTACACCTCC.

The sample holds many counts of this clonotype. The rearrangement joins TRBV20-1 to TRBJ2-7, with TRBD1 as a possible D gene (6 bases). The CDR3 contains 14 residues. Germline V CDR1 and CDR2: DFQATT, SNEGSKA (reference sequence). V lost 0 bases, J lost 2 bases, and 11 bases lay in between. CDR3 region: CSARDQTGTYEQYF. The CDR3 DNA reads as TGCAGTGCTAGAGATCAGACAGGCACCTACGAGCAGTACTTC.

The sample holds a few counts of this clonotype. The chain employs TRBV29-1 and TRBJ2-1; TRBD2 aligns across 12 bases. J gave up 9 bases and V 7 bases, and 10 bases lay outside the gene matches. The germline CDR1 and CDR2 sequences are SQVTM and ANQGSEA. CDR3 length: 14 residues. The CDR3 DNA sequence: TGCAGCGCCGAGACTAGCGGGGGATTTCGTGAGCAGTTCTTC. Its translation is CSAETSGGFREQFF.

This clonotype occurred a few times. The chain joins TRBV30 to TRBJ1-2; TRBD1 might be the D (5 bases). Germline loops: CDR1 GTSNPN, CDR2 SVGIG (reference sequence). V was cut by 1 base and J by 7 bases, with 10 bases left in between. This CDR3 has 12 amino acids. This CDR3 is CAWSGSGGGYTF. The CDR3 nucleotides read TGTGCCTGGAGTGGCAGCGGGGGTGGCTACACCTTC.

This rearrangement joins TRBV11-2 to TRBJ2-3; 10 nucleotides agree with TRBD1. Germline V lookup: CDR1 SGHAT, CDR2 FQNNGV. This CDR3 region has 15 residues. Trimming removed 3 bases from V and 3 bases from J; junction bases left unmatched: 3. The CDR3 coding sequence is TGTGCCAGCAGCTTCGGGACAGGGGATACAGATACGCAGTATTTT. Translation gives CASSFGTGDTDTQYF.

There are a few counts of this clonotype. The V call is TRBV2, the J call TRBJ2-1, with 8 positions matching TRBD1. Looked up from germline, CDR1 is SNHLY and CDR2 is FYNNEI. With 4 bases clipped from V and 15 bases from J, the junction kept 11 bases outside the gene matches. The CDR3 length is 13 residues. The CDR3 sequence: CASSGDRGRFRFF. The DNA of the CDR3 is TGTGCCAGCAGTGGTGACAGGGGCCGGTTTCGGTTCTTC.

The chain has TRBV20-1 and TRBJ2-3; 7 bases line up with TRBD1. The germline gives CDR1 DFQATT, CDR2 SNEGSKA (reference sequence). V trimming: 2 bases; J trimming: 3 bases; junction bases outside the gene matches: 5. The CDR3 has 14 residues. CDR3 region: CSARQGDGTDTQYF. CDR3 coding DNA: TGCAGTGCTAGACAGGGGGATGGGACAGATACGCAGTATTTT.